This T cell receptor beta chain was recovered during a study of early T cells in non-severe SARS-CoV-2 infection. Study-level background: Sequencing of bulk RNA from unsorted whole blood was done, without chain pairing. General study findings and limits: Matches to VDJdb favored anti-spike CD8 responses and missed private and CD4 specificities.

The V gene lost 3 bases and the J gene lost 0 bases, with 8 bases spanning the gap. This CDR3 has 14 amino acids. Germline CDR1 SGHTA, CDR2 FQGNSA. This clonotype was seen many times. Its specificity is not known. Each CDR3 protein is one row after TCRdb ran MiXCR on the 5' RACE reads. The data contain approximately 28,000 distinct CDR3 sequences, 4% to 4.5% of them singletons. This clonotype was sampled from an adult who was a healthcare worker with PCR-confirmed SARS-CoV-2 infection or an uninfected control (not recorded which). Specimen: whole blood. This chain connects TRBV7-2 to TRBJ1-2, with D unclear. CDR3 protein: CASSLAASNYGYTF. CDR3 in DNA: TGTGCCAGCAGCTTGGCAGCCTCTAACTATGGCTACACCTTC. The whole variable domain, filled in from reference TRBV7-2 and TRBJ1-2, reads GAGVSQSPSNKVTEKGKDVELRCDPISGHTALYWYRQSLGQGLEFLIYFQGNSAPDKSGLPSDRFSAERTGGSVSTLTIQRTQQEDSAVYLCASSLAASNYGYTFGSGTRLTVV.